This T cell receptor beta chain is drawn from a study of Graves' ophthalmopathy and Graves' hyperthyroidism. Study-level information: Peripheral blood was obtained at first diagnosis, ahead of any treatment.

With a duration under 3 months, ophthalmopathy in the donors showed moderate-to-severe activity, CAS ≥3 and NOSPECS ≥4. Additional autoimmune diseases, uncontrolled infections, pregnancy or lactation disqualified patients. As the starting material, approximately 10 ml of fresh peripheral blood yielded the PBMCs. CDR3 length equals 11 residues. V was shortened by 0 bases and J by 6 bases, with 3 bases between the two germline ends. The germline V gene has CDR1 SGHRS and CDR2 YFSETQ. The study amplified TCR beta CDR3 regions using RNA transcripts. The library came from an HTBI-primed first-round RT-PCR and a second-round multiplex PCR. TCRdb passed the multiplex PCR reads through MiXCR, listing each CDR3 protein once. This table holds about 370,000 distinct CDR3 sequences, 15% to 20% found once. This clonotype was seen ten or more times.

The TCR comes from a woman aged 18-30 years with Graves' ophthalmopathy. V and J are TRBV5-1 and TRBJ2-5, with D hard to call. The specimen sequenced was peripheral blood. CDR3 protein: CASSLEKTQYF. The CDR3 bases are TGCGCCAGCAGCTTGGAAAAGACCCAGTACTTC.